The clone carrying this T cell receptor (beta chain) has a count of ten or more. The antigen is unknown. The data were taken from a study of spatial heterogeneity in lung cancer. The wider study: There were consistently more beta-chain sequences detected than alpha-chain sequences.

TCRdb fed the 5' RACE reads into MiXCR, producing one record per CDR3 protein. The sample has 6,000 to 7,500 distinct CDR3 sequences, about 19% seen once. Time point meaning: sample taken at primary tumor resection. Sequencing covered unsorted whole RNA taken from tumor, nontumor lung or frozen PBMC. Donation came from roughly 72 patients with untreated early-stage non-small cell lung cancer. The J segment lost 5 bases and the V segment lost 3 bases, leaving 7 bases of the junction unmatched. Germline V gene data show CDR1 as MNHEY and CDR2 as SVGAGI. The CDR3 runs 15 residues. The study's findings and limits: Compared with follow-up, resection was when ubiquitous expanded tumor TCRs appeared in blood more.

This sequence joins TRBV6-5 and TRBJ2-3; 8 bases match TRBD1. The sequencing used PBMCs, collected at surgery. The receptor comes from a female donor with early-stage non-small cell lung cancer. The CDR3 DNA reads as TGTGCCAGCAGTTATCAGGGGGCAGGGGGAGATACGCAGTATTTT. Translated: CASSYQGAGGDTQYF.